A single sample is the source of the 9 T cell receptor beta chains below, sequenced in a study of technical replicates of blood from a few donors. The repertoire was sequenced with immunoSEQ multiplex PCR; TCRdb's copy has only in-frame clones and lacks some. The table has more than 90,000 clones, approximately 95% seen once. What was sequenced was T cells isolated from PBMCs. The receptors stem from a human donor in good health.

The genes are TRBV7-9 and TRBJ2-5; weak D call: TRBD2 (6 bases). V was cut by 0 bases and J by 5 bases, with 13 bases left in between. The germline V gene has CDR1 SEHNR and CDR2 FQNEAQ (reference sequence). CDR3 length: 15 amino acids. The CDR3 reads CASSLAQGLLETQYF. CDR3 in DNA: TGTGCCAGCAGCTTAGCGCAGGGACTCTTGGAGACCCAGTACTTC. Full variable domain (missing parts from reference TRBV7-9 and TRBJ2-5): DTGVSQNPRHKITKRGQNVTFRCDPISEHNRLYWYRQTLGQGPEFLTYFQNEAQLEKSRLLSDRFSAERPKGSFSTLEIQRTEQGDSAMYLCASSLAQGLLETQYFGPGTRLLVL.

The chain employs TRBV5-4 and TRBJ2-5; 15 nucleotides line up with TRBD2. CDR3 length: 20 amino acids. Looked up from germline, CDR1 is SGHNT and CDR2 is YYREEE (reference sequence). The ends lost 4 bases at V and 4 bases at J; junction bases unmatched: 17. In nucleotides, the CDR3 is TGTGCCAGCAGCACCGGACTAGCGGGAGGGGCGGGACCGAGCGGAGAGACCCAGTACTTC. Translation gives CASSTGLAGGAGPSGETQYF.

This sequence joins TRBV27 and TRBJ2-3, with 10 bases identical to TRBD2. The CDR3 extends over 15 amino acids. Losses at the gene ends were 3 bases for V and 5 bases for J; bases not matched to a gene: 5. Per germline, CDR1 MNHEY and CDR2 SMNVEV (reference sequence). CDR3: CASSFEPSGRDTQYF. In DNA, the CDR3 is TGTGCCAGCAGTTTTGAGCCTAGCGGGAGAGATACGCAGTATTTT.

The chain combines TRBV19 with TRBJ1-5, with D uncertain. The germline V and J ends were trimmed by 1 base and 5 bases, with 12 bases remaining between them. Per germline, CDR1 LNHDA and CDR2 SQIVND (reference sequence). There are 15 residues in the CDR3. The DNA for the CDR3 is TGTGCCAGTAGTATAGCCCCATTGTCGGATCAGCCCCAGCATTTT. Translating gives CASSIAPLSDQPQHF.

The CDR3 loop is CASSKQGVKETQYF. CDR3 nucleotide sequence: TGTGCCAGCAGCAAGCAGGGGGTTAAAGAGACCCAGTACTTC. The J gene is TRBJ2-5, the V gene TRBV6-1, with 7 bases that match TRBD1. V shed 6 bases and J 3 bases; nucleotides not matched to a gene: 7. The CDR3 sequence is 14 residues long. Germline lookup yields CDR1 MNHNS and CDR2 SASEGT.

The gene calls are TRBV6-1 and TRBJ2-3; the match to TRBD2 covers 10 bases. Trimming cost V 7 bases and J 5 bases; bases outside gene matches: 9. The CDR3 spans 15 residues. Per the germline V gene, CDR1 is MNHNS and CDR2 is SASEGT. DNA for the CDR3: TGTGCCAGCACCTCCCTAGCGGGAGTTGAAGATACGCAGTATTTT. It translates to CASTSLAGVEDTQYF.

V usage is TRBV14 and J usage is TRBJ2-3, with unresolved D. V was shortened by 0 bases and J by 4 bases, with 5 bases between the two germline ends. Germline CDR1 is SGHDN and CDR2 is FVKESK. The CDR3 sequence is 13 residues long. DNA of the CDR3: TGTGCCAGCAGCCAAGACGTCCCAGATACGCAGTATTTT. Amino acid sequence: CASSQDVPDTQYF.

The rearrangement links TRBV7-9 to TRBJ2-7, with 8 positions matching TRBD2. V trimming: 8 bases; J trimming: 0 bases; junction bases outside the gene matches: 3. Germline CDR1 SEHNR, CDR2 FQNEAQ (reference sequence). The CDR3 has 13 amino acids. In DNA form, the CDR3 reads TGTGCCAGCCGAACTAGCGGCTCCTACGAGCAGTACTTC. This translates into CASRTSGSYEQYF. Complete variable domain (other parts from reference TRBV7-9 and TRBJ2-7): DTGVSQNPRHKITKRGQNVTFRCDPISEHNRLYWYRQTLGQGPEFLTYFQNEAQLEKSRLLSDRFSAERPKGSFSTLEIQRTEQGDSAMYLCASRTSGSYEQYFGPGTRLTVT.

The chain combines TRBV2 with TRBJ1-1; D possibly corresponds to TRBD1 (5 bases). Per the germline V gene, CDR1 is SNHLY and CDR2 is FYNNEI. CDR3 size: 18 residues. V was trimmed by 7 bases and J by 0 bases, leaving 24 bases between them. The CDR3, as DNA: TGTGCCAGCAATTGGGCACCGACAGAGCTCGATATGAACACTGAAGCTTTCTTT. It encodes CASNWAPTELDMNTEAFF.